This T cell receptor beta chain emerged from a study of T cell repertoires in cytomegalovirus infection (dated by TCRdb to 2018 to 2020). Regarding the research as a whole: Peptide stimulations targeted recently identified HLA-C-restricted CMV epitopes, whose presentation resists viral immunomodulation, together with well-studied HLA-B-restricted epitopes. Because public TCR beta signatures pointed to carriage of CMV infection together with the matching HLA type, the HLA type of each donor mattered for the analysis. The paper's findings and limits, for the study overall: In both this cohort and an independent cohort of 350 to 400 donors, the cumulative frequency of public TCR beta family members distinguished carriers of CMV infection plus the relevant HLA type. The ex vivo response was dominated by HLA-C-restricted CMV-specific TCR beta clonotypes, which also provided the single most frequent clonotype in two of eight donors.

Measured from the cysteine to the phenylalanine, the CDR3 is 15 residues long. The retained sequence is limited to the CDR3, 45 bases, with the frame set at the first base. Based on the germline V gene (reference sequence), the CDR1 and CDR2 sequences are SGHNT and YYREEE. Between the V and J ends, shortened by 2 bases and 0 bases respectively, the junction contains 10 bases. Reads for this sample came from an Illumina HiSeq 1500. Using fastp at Q25 and MiXCR, TCRdb reprocessed the public reads and kept productive beta chains. Each CDR3 protein appears once, grouped with its most common genes and DNA. The table for this sample lists around 300,000 distinct CDR3 sequences; around 25% of them were counted only once. The ten largest clones add up to about 14% of the sample. Read against the paper, the sample's treatment or condition label means: in vitro stimulation with specific CMV peptide epitopes to enrich CMV-specific T cells.

As regards this clonotype: Its binding antigen is unknown. No much larger clonotype is one base removed from it; base qualities were not supplied.

This chain is built from TRBV5-4 and TRBJ2-3; confidence is insufficient to name the D gene. The receptor's source is a human donor in good health (CMV status not recorded). Some clones in this sample may be carry-over from other donors' samples. The material was cultured PBMCs, obtained from culture after CMV antigen stimulation. The bases read TGTGCCAGCAGCTTCATGCGGTCTAGCACAGATACGCAGTATTTT. Its protein product is CASSFMRSSTDTQYF.